This passage covers 22 T cell receptor beta chains from one sample sequenced in a study of T cell changes during pregnancy in multiple sclerosis. Profiled with immunoSEQ multiplex PCR; TCRdb holds only in-frame clones, not every one. Of 50,000 to 60,000 clones in the sample, approximately 91% were seen once. The sequencing used peripheral blood, collected after pregnancy. The origin of the receptors is a female donor with multiple sclerosis, enrolled in a pregnancy study.

In its sample, this clone was seen once. The chain uses TRBV28 and TRBJ2-7, with 9 nucleotides matching TRBD1. CDR3 size: 15 residues. With 7 bases clipped from V and 1 base from J, the junction kept 8 bases outside the gene matches. Germline CDR1 MDHEN, CDR2 SYDVKM. The CDR3 DNA reads as TGTGCCAGCACCCCTTCGGGACAGGGTTCCTACGAGCAGTACTTC. It encodes CASTPSGQGSYEQYF.

The J gene is TRBJ1-1, the V gene TRBV5-3; the D is unclear. TRBV5-3 falls under the ORF class, with uncertain function. The V end was cut by 7 bases, the J end by 4 bases, with 20 bases between. The CDR3 has 15 amino acids. The CDR3 DNA sequence: TGTGCCAGACCCAGTAAGTGGGAGGGTGGCACTGAAGCTTTCTTT. This codes for CARPSKWEGGTEAFF.

The rearrangement links TRBV5-1 to TRBJ1-6, with 8 bases fitting TRBD1. Trimming took 4 bases from V and 8 from J; bases not matched to a gene: 5. CDR1 and CDR2 (germline): SGHRS, YFSETQ. This CDR3 has 14 residues. CDR3 sequence reads: CASSTGQGDSPLHF. The DNA for the CDR3 is TGCGCCAGCAGCACCGGACAGGGAGATTCACCCCTCCACTTT. Using reference TRBV5-1 and TRBJ1-6 for the parts outside the CDR3, the full variable domain is KAGVTQTPRYLIKTRGQQVTLSCSPISGHRSVSWYQQTPGQGLQFLFEYFSETQRNKGNFPGRFSGRQFSNSRSEMNVSTLELGDSALYLCASSTGQGDSPLHFGNGTRLTVT.

The chain uses TRBV28 and TRBJ2-7, with D unclear. The ends were cut back, 5 bases at V and 6 bases at J, with 11 bases in the middle. Germline assignment: CDR1 MDHEN and CDR2 SYDVKM. The CDR3 sequence is 12 residues long. CDR3 nucleotides: TGTGCCAGCAGTCTACCACCCGCCGAGCAGTACTTC. This codes for CASSLPPAEQYF.

The V call is TRBV19, the J call TRBJ1-2, with unresolved D. Per germline, CDR1 LNHDA and CDR2 SQIVND (reference sequence). The V and J ends lost 7 bases and 4 bases respectively, with 22 bases between them. This CDR3 comprises 16 residues. The CDR3 DNA follows: TGTGCCAGTACCACCAAGCCCTTCAACGAACTCTATGGCTACACCTTC. It codes for CASTTKPFNELYGYTF.

CDR3 sequence reads: CASRFDRGTMNTEAFF. The CDR3, as DNA: TGTGCCAGCAGATTCGACAGGGGAACGATGAACACTGAAGCTTTCTTT. V and J are TRBV27 and TRBJ1-1; 8 bases are shared with TRBD1. This CDR3 is 16 amino acids long. The trim removed 6 bases at V and 0 bases at J, leaving 9 bases unmatched. The germline V gene encodes CDR1 MNHEY and CDR2 SMNVEV (reference sequence).

The CDR3 DNA reads as TGTGCCAGCAGGGCGGACAGGCTCGAGCAGTACTTC. This encodes CASRADRLEQYF. The chain has TRBV6-6 and TRBJ2-7; TRBD1 aligns across 7 bases. CDR3 length: 12 residues. The V gene end was trimmed by 6 bases and the J gene end by 6 bases; junction bases not matched to a gene: 5. Per the germline V gene, CDR1 is MNHNY and CDR2 is SVGAGI (reference sequence).

As DNA, the CDR3 is TGTGCCAGCAGGCTTTGGGACACACAAAATTCACCCCTCCACTTT. Translation gives CASRLWDTQNSPLHF. V is TRBV6-5 and J is TRBJ1-6, with D perhaps TRBD1 (6 bases). There are 15 residues in the CDR3. CDR1 is MNHEY, CDR2 SVGAGI, per germline. Trimming removed 6 bases from V and 7 bases from J, with 16 bases in between.

This chain joins TRBV10-3 and TRBJ2-7; TRBD1 matches at 9 bases. The V segment lost 7 bases and the J segment 5 bases; nucleotides outside the gene matches: 9. CDR1 and CDR2 (germline): ENHRY, SYGVKD. The CDR3 runs to 14 residues. CDR3 in amino acids: CAIKRGTGTDEQYF. The CDR3 DNA reads as TGTGCCATCAAAAGGGGGACAGGGACCGACGAGCAGTACTTC.

The chain recombines TRBV11-3 with TRBJ1-1; 8 bases match TRBD1. V shed 2 bases and J 4 bases; nucleotides not matched to a gene: 6. This CDR3 is 15 amino acids long. CDR1 and CDR2 (germline): SGHNT, YENEEA. CDR3 DNA: TGTGCCAGCAGCTTACCGGGACAGGCGATCACTGAAGCTTTCTTT. Its translation: CASSLPGQAITEAFF.

This chain links TRBV14 with TRBJ1-1; D ambiguous. Germline CDR1 reads SGHDN; CDR2 reads FVKESK. V dropped 3 bases and J dropped 3 bases, with 8 bases sitting between them. This CDR3 region has 13 residues. The CDR3 reads CASSQQEDTEAFF. The CDR3 bases are TGTGCCAGCAGCCAGCAGGAGGACACTGAAGCTTTCTTT.

The table lists this clone with a count of one. The V call is TRBV21-1, the J call TRBJ1-5. TRBV21-1 is labeled a pseudogene. CDR3 length: 15 residues. The CDR3 protein is CASSKVGGSNQPQHF. CDR3 nucleotides: TGTGCCAGCAGCAAAGTCGGAGGCTCCAATCAGCCCCAGCATTTT.

V is TRBV7-8 and J is TRBJ2-3, with D possibly being TRBD2 (5 bases). CDR3 length equals 16 residues. The V gene's germline CDR1 is SGHVS and CDR2 FQNEAQ. Trimming shortened V by 8 bases and J by 1 base, and 19 bases separated the two germline ends. The CDR3 bases are TGTGCCAGCCAGCGGAGCGGACGGTGGGGCACAGATACGCAGTATTTT. This encodes CASQRSGRWGTDTQYF.

The J gene is TRBJ1-2, the V gene TRBV7-2, with 8 nucleotides matching TRBD1. There are 14 residues in the CDR3. V lost 1 base to trimming and J lost 3 bases; unmatched junction nucleotides: 1. Germline assignment: CDR1 SGHTA and CDR2 FQGNSA. The CDR3 DNA sequence: TGTGCCAGCAGCTTAGGGGGACAGGACTATGGCTACACCTTC. Encoded protein: CASSLGGQDYGYTF.

The gene calls are TRBV5-1 and TRBJ2-5; 11 bases are a match to TRBD1. The CDR3 length is 15 residues. Germline lookup yields CDR1 SGHRS and CDR2 YFSETQ. Germline trimming cut 4 bases from V and 2 bases from J; bases unmatched to any gene: 4. CDR3 DNA: TGCGCCAGCAGCGCGGACAGGGGGCTACAAGAGACCCAGTACTTC. Residues: CASSADRGLQETQYF.

The rearrangement uses TRBV28 and TRBJ2-7, with a tentative D call TRBD1 (6 bases). The germline CDR1 and CDR2 sequences are MDHEN and SYDVKM. The CDR3 contains 12 residues. V gave up 5 bases and J gave up 3 bases, with 8 bases separating them. The CDR3 sequence is CASSIGGYEQYF. The DNA of the CDR3 is TGTGCCAGCAGTATAGGGGGCTACGAGCAGTACTTC.

The chain employs TRBV5-6 and TRBJ2-1, with 9 bases fitting TRBD1. CDR1 and CDR2 from the germline V gene are SGHDT and YYEEEE. Trimming at V came to 1 base and at J to 5 bases, leaving 7 bases not matched to a gene. This CDR3 is 16 amino acids long. The CDR3 DNA reads TGTGCCAGCAGCTTGTTTGGGACAGGGCTTCACAATGAGCAGTTCTTC. It translates to CASSLFGTGLHNEQFF.

This chain uses TRBV10-3 with TRBJ2-7; 8 bases align to TRBD2. After removal of 4 bases from V and 3 bases from J, the junction contained 8 bases not matched to a gene. The CDR3 is 15 residues long. From germline, CDR1 is ENHRY and CDR2 SYGVKD. CDR3 region: CAISVLAGRFYEQYF. In DNA, the CDR3 is TGTGCCATCAGTGTTTTAGCGGGGAGGTTCTACGAGCAGTACTTC.

The chain links TRBV28 to TRBJ1-2; D gene ambiguous. V gave up 7 bases and J gave up 5 bases, with 20 bases separating them. CDR1 is MDHEN and CDR2 is SYDVKM in the germline V gene. The CDR3 sequence is 15 residues long. The CDR3 protein is CASTLAGPARYGYTF. The CDR3, as DNA: TGTGCCAGCACCCTGGCGGGCCCTGCTAGATATGGCTACACCTTC.

The J gene is TRBJ1-1, the V gene TRBV28, with D unresolved. The CDR3 sequence is 11 residues long. Germline V lookup: CDR1 MDHEN, CDR2 SYDVKM. Trimming shortened V by 7 bases and J by 3 bases, and 6 bases separated the two germline ends. The CDR3 loop is CASTRYTEAFF. As DNA, the CDR3 is TGTGCCAGCACCCGGTACACTGAAGCTTTCTTT.

This rearrangement joins TRBV6-5 to TRBJ2-7; possible D gene TRBD1, 6 bases. The V end lost 5 bases, the J end lost 2 bases, and 13 bases lay between the germline ends. The germline V gene encodes CDR1 MNHEY and CDR2 SVGAGI. The CDR3 loop spans 14 amino acids. CDR3 DNA: TGTGCCAGCAGTCAACCATCAGGGGCCTACGAGCAGTACTTC. Its translation: CASSQPSGAYEQYF.

The genes are TRBV7-9 and TRBJ2-3; TRBD2 agrees at 7 bases. The CDR3 runs 16 residues. V lost 4 bases to trimming and J lost 2 bases; unmatched junction nucleotides: 9. Germline V gene lookup returns CDR1 SEHNR and CDR2 FQNEAQ (reference sequence). Here the CDR3 reads CASSSPTSSYTDTQYF. CDR3 sequence (DNA): TGTGCCAGCAGCTCCCCGACTAGCTCATACACAGATACGCAGTATTTT.